This is a list of T cell receptor beta chains from one sample in a study of shared clonotypes between healthy human individuals. Profiling relied on immunoSEQ multiplex PCR, and the TCRdb table lists in-frame clones only, not all of them. The data show hundreds of thousands of clones, 90% to 96% seen once. The sample consisted of naive CD4+ T cells sorted from blood. These receptors originate from a woman aged 30 to 39 in good health. The conserved cysteine and the conserved F or W are not part of the CDR3 here. D genes are given only for firm matches.

D	V	J	CDR3
TRBD1	TRBV6-6	TRBJ1-5	ASSPDRGTNQPQH
TRBD2	TRBV27	TRBJ2-7	ASSSSLTSGQSSYEQY
NA	TRBV5-1	TRBJ2-1	ASSFTGPSYNEQF
TRBD1	TRBV5-6	TRBJ1-3	ASSLFGTGGRLGGNTIY
TRBD2	TRBV25-1	TRBJ2-1	ASSGTRIAYNEQF
TRBD2	TRBV5-1	TRBJ2-3	ASSLTSGRTDTQY
NA	TRBV18	TRBJ1-1	ASSPLEVRTDHTEAF
NA	TRBV5-1	TRBJ2-7	ASSPGGTSSYEQY
NA	TRBV28	TRBJ1-2	ASTNRYYGYT
NA	TRBV11-2	TRBJ1-4	ASSLGGNEKLF
NA	TRBV28	TRBJ1-5	ASSLPDRSSPPQH
NA	TRBV11-3	TRBJ2-2	ASSLTDSGELF
NA	TRBV27	TRBJ2-7	ASSRDGSSYEQY
NA	TRBV6-6	TRBJ1-4	ASRSQETNEKLF
NA	TRBV2	TRBJ2-7	ASVSPPIIDEQY
NA	TRBV5-6	TRBJ2-6	ASSLNGAGANVLT